This T cell receptor (beta chain) was recovered during a study of blood T cell repertoires in COVID-19. Whole-study context: Material from acute and convalescent COVID-19 was sourced from the United States, Italy and Spain. Sample material is recorded as cDNA or gDNA derived from T cells, B-cell-depleted T cells, or PBMCs.

In the original processing: Amplified reference gene primers provided the basis for estimating nucleated cell counts. Data came from immunoSEQ multiplex PCR; TCRdb stores just in-frame clones and leaves some out. Clonal size and the V and J genes are those of that table, whereas D and trimming came from the DNA. The sample shows roughly 62,000 clones, roughly 90% of them seen only once. J was trimmed by 3 bases and V by 5 bases; bases with no gene match: 5. CDR3 length: 14 amino acids. From germline, CDR1 is LGHNA and CDR2 YSLEER. The chain combines TRBV4-3 with TRBJ2-7; 9 nucleotides line up with TRBD2. The source is a human donor in a cohort sampled during active COVID-19. The sample consisted of peripheral blood. The CDR3 reads CASSFSGSLYEQYF. As DNA, the CDR3 is TGCGCCAGCAGCTTTAGCGGGAGTCTCTACGAGCAGTACTTC.